The sequence of this T cell receptor beta chain was determined in a study of T cell responses to AZD1222 COVID-19 vaccine. Germline V CDR1 and CDR2: MNHEY, SMNVEV (reference sequence). V lost 2 bases and J lost 0, with 11 bases in between. The CDR3 has 17 residues. The assay was immunoSEQ multiplex PCR, and TCRdb's table has in-frame clones only and misses some. The sample contains more than 150,000 clones, roughly 88% of which appear only once. Sequencing was performed on peripheral blood, taken on day 0 of AZD1222 vaccination. The rearrangement links TRBV27 to TRBJ2-6, with no clear D. The sequence was collected from an adult in good health. CDR3 region: CASSLQRTGSGANVLTF. Here the CDR3 DNA reads TGTGCCAGCAGTTTACAGCGAACCGGCTCTGGGGCCAACGTCCTGACTTTC.